This T cell receptor beta chain was captured by sequencing in a study of blood T cell repertoires in COVID-19. This study enrolled people aged roughly 18 to 89 from under 25 US geographic areas. Two negative PCRs, clearance, or symptom resolution characterized the recovered Cohort 3 donors. Original data processing: Reference gene primer amplification gave estimated nucleated cell counts. Profiling relied on immunoSEQ multiplex PCR, and the TCRdb table lists in-frame clones only, not all of them. D and trimming come from the DNA, and the V and J calls and clone size come from that table. This table has 250,000 to 300,000 clones, roughly 88% appearing once. V dropped 1 base and J dropped 4; count of bases not matched to a gene: 10. The V gene's germline CDR1 is SQVTM and CDR2 ANQGSEA. This CDR3 comprises 19 residues.

The source material was PBMCs or T cells enriched from blood (not recorded which). This chain joins TRBV29-1 and TRBJ2-1; 16 bases match TRBD2. This TCR came from a woman between 50 and 59 years old who had recovered from COVID-19. In DNA form, the CDR3 reads TGCAGCGTTGAAGCCAGGGGGACTAGCGGGAGGGCCCGATACAATGAGCAGTTCTTC. Encoded protein: CSVEARGTSGRARYNEQFF.